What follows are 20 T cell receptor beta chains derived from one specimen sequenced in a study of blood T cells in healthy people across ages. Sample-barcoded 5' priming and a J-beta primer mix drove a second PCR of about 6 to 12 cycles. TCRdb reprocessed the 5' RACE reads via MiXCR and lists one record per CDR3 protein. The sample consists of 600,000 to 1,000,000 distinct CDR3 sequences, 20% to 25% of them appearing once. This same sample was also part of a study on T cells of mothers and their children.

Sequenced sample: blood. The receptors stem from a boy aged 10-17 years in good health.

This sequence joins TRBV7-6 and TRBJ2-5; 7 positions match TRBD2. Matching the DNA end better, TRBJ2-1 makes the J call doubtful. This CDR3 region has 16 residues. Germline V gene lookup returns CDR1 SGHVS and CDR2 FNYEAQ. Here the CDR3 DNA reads TGTGCCAGCAGCCCCCCCGGACTAGGAAAATGGTATGAGCAGTTCTTC. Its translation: CASSPPGLGKWYEQFF.

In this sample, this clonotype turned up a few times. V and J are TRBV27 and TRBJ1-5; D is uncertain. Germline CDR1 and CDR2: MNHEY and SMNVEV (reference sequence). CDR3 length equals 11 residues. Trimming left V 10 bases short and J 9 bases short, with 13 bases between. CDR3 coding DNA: TGTGCCACCGTCGGGAGCCGGCCCCAGCATTTT. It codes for CATVGSRPQHF.

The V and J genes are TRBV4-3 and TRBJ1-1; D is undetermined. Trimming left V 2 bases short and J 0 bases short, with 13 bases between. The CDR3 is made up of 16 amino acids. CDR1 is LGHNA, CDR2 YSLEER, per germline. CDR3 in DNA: TGCGCCAGCAGCCAACACTCGGGATTCATGAACACTGAAGCTTTCTTT. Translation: CASSQHSGFMNTEAFF.

CDR3 bases: TGCAGCGTTGAAGGGGGACAGGGTTCCAATGAGCAGTTCTTC. It is translated as CSVEGGQGSNEQFF. The rearrangement joins TRBV29-1 to TRBJ2-1, with 9 bases that match TRBD1. The CDR3 is 14 amino acids. V dropped 1 base and J dropped 6; count of bases not matched to a gene: 4. Germline V gene data show CDR1 as SQVTM and CDR2 as ANQGSEA.

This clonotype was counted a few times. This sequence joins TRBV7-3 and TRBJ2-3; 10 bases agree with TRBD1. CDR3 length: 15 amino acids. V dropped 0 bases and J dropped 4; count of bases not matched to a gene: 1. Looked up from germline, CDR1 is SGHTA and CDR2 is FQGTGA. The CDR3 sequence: CASSLTGTGADTQYF. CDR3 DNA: TGTGCCAGCAGCTTAACCGGGACAGGGGCAGATACGCAGTATTTT.

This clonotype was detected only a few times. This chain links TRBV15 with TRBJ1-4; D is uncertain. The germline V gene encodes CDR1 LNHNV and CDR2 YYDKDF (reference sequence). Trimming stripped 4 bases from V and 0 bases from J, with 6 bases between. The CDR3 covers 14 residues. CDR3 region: CATSKLATNEKLFF. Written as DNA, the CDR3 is TGTGCCACCAGCAAACTTGCAACTAATGAAAAACTGTTTTTT.

The CDR3: CATTGQGGYQETQYF. The CDR3 DNA follows: TGTGCCACCACCGGACAGGGGGGATACCAAGAGACCCAGTACTTC. This chain joins TRBV15 and TRBJ2-5; TRBD1 matches at 10 bases. The germline gives CDR1 LNHNV, CDR2 YYDKDF (reference sequence). The CDR3 runs 15 residues. V shed 7 bases, J shed 0 bases, and the junction held 5 bases outside the gene matches.

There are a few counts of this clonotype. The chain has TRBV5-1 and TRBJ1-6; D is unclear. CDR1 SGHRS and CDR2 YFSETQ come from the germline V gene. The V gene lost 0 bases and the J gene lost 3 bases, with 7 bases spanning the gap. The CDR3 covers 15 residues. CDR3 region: CASSLGPYYNSPLHF. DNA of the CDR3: TGCGCCAGCAGCTTGGGGCCGTACTATAATTCACCCCTCCACTTT.

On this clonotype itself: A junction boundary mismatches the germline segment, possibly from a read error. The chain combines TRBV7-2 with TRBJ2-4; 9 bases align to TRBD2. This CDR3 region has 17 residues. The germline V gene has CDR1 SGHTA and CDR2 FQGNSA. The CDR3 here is CASSLVGGGDPKNIQYF. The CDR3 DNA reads TGTGCCAGCAGCTTAGTAGGCGGGGGGGACCCCAAAAACATCCAGTACTTC.

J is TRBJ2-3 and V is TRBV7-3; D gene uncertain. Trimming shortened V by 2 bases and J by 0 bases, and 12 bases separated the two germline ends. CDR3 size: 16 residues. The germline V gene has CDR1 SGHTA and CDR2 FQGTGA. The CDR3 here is CASSLLGGQSTDTQYF. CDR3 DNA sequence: TGTGCCAGCAGCTTATTGGGCGGCCAGAGCACAGATACGCAGTATTTT.

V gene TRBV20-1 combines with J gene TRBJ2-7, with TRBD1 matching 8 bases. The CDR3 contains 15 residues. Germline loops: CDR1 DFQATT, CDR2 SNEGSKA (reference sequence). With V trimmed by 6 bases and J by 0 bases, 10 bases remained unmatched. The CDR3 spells CSAPPTGANSYEQYF. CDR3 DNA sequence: TGCAGTGCCCCCCCGACAGGGGCCAACTCCTACGAGCAGTACTTC.

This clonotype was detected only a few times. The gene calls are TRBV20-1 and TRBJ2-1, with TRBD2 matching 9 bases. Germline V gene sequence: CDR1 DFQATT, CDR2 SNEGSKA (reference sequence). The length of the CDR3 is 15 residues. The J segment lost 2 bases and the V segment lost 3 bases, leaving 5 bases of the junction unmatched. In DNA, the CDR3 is TGCAGTGCTAGTAAGCTAGCGGGGACCTACAATGAGCAGTTCTTC. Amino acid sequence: CSASKLAGTYNEQFF.

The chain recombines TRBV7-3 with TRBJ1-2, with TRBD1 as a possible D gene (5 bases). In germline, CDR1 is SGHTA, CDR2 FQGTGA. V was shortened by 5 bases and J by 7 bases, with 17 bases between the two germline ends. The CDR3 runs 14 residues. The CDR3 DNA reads TGTGCCAGCAGCCCTGGGGAGGGTAGGGGTGGCTACACCTTC. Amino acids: CASSPGEGRGGYTF.

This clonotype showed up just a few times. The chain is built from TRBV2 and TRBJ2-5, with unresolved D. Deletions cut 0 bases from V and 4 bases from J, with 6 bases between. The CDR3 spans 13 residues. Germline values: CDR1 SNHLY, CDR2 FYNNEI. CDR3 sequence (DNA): TGTGCCAGCAGTGAAGCCCCCTCAGAGACCCAGTACTTC. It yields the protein CASSEAPSETQYF.

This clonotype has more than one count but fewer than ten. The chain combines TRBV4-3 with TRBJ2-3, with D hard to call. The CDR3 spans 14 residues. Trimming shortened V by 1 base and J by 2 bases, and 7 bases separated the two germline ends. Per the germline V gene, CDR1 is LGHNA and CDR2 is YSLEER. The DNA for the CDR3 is TGCGCCAGCAGCCAAGCATCCCTCACAGATACGCAGTATTTT. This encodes CASSQASLTDTQYF.

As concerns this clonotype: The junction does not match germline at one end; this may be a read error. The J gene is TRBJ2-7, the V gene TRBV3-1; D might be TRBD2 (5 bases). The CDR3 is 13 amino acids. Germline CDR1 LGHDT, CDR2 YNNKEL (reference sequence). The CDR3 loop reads CASSQDFGGEQYF. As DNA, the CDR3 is TGTGCCAGCAGTCAAGATTTCGGAGGCGAGCAGTACTTC.

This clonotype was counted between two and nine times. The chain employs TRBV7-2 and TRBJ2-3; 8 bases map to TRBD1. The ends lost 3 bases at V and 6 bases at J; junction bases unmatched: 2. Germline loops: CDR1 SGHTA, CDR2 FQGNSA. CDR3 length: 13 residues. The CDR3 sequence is CASSFWTGDTQYF. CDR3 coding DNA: TGTGCCAGCAGCTTCTGGACAGGGGATACGCAGTATTTT.

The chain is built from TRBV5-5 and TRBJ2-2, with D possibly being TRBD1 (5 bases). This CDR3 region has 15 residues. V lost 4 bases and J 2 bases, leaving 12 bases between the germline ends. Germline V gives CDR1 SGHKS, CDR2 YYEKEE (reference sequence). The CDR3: CASSQTQGNTGELFF. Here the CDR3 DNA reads TGTGCCAGCAGCCAGACTCAGGGAAACACCGGGGAGCTGTTTTTT.

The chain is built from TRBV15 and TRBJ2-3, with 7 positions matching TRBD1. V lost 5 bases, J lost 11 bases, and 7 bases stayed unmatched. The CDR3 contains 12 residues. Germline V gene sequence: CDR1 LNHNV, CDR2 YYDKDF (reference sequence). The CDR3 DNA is TGTGCCACCAGCGGGCAGGGGGATCGGCAGTATTTT. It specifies CATSGQGDRQYF. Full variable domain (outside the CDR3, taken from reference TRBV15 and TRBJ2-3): DAMVIQNPRYQVTQFGKPVTLSCSQTLNHNVMYWYQQKSSQAPKLLFHYYDKDFNNEADTPDNFQSRRPNTSFCFLDIRSPGLGDTAMYLCATSGQGDRQYFGPGTRLTVL.

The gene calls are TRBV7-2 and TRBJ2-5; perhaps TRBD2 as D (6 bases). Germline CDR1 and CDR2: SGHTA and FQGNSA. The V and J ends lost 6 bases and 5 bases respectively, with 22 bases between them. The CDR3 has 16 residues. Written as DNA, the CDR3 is TGTGCCAGCAGACTTGGGGGGTACGGGATAGCGGAGACCCAGTACTTC. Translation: CASRLGGYGIAETQYF.